This T cell receptor beta chain was recorded in a study of OX40 agonist ivuxolimab in advanced cancers. Study information: Prior checkpoint blockade (anti-PD-1, anti-PD-L1 or anti-CTLA-4) was permitted; 35% to 50% had it.

This CDR3 is 15 amino acids long. V lost 6 bases, J lost 2 bases, and 8 bases stayed unmatched. Germline V lookup: CDR1 KGHSH, CDR2 LQKENI. The protocol was immunoSEQ multiplex PCR, while the TCRdb copy is restricted to in-frame clones and leaves out a portion. The sample records tens of thousands of clones, 80% to 90% being singletons. On this clone: The antigen remains unidentified.

Broader study findings: CD4+ and CD8+ T cells in blood underwent clonal expansion by week 6 at 0.1 to 3.0 mg/kg.

The TCR was taken from an adult with an advanced solid tumor such as melanoma, head and neck, liver or kidney cancer. Sequences were derived from CD4+ or CD8+ T cells sorted from blood, sampled in a trial of the OX40 agonist ivuxolimab. The chain couples TRBV18 to TRBJ2-7; TRBD1 matches at 9 bases. Here the CDR3 DNA reads TGTGCCAGCTCTTTCGGACAGGGGCAAGCCTACGAGCAGTACTTC. Translating it yields CASSFGQGQAYEQYF. The complete variable domain, with remaining parts taken from reference TRBV18 and TRBJ2-7, reads NAGVMQNPRHLVRRRGQEARLRCSPMKGHSHVYWYRQLPEEGLKFMVYLQKENIIDESGMPKERFSAEFPKEGPSILRIQQVVRGDSAAYFCASSFGQGQAYEQYFGPGTRLTVT.